The 10 T cell receptor beta chains presented below share a single source sample, sequenced in a study of T cells after somatic rescue of genetic block. Sequencing used immunoSEQ multiplex PCR; TCRdb keeps in-frame clones, though not all of them. The repertoire has 70,000 to 95,000 clones, about nine tenths of them found once; the top ten carry roughly 1.5%. Sequencing was done on a sample of peripheral blood mononuclear cells (PBMCs). These TCRs come from a woman younger than 30.

This clone was detected only a few times. This chain connects TRBV7-2 to TRBJ2-1, with D perhaps TRBD2 (7 bases). This CDR3 comprises 14 residues. Germline V gene data show CDR1 as SGHTA and CDR2 as FQGNSA. V was pared by 2 bases and J by 9 bases, with 14 bases between. CDR3 sequence (DNA): TGTGCCAGCAGCTTACGGGAGAGGGGGGGTGAGCAGTTCTTC. Its translation: CASSLRERGGEQFF.

The rearrangement links TRBV4-1 to TRBJ2-6, with TRBD1 matching over 10 bases. J lost 1 base, V lost 5 bases, and 11 bases had no gene match. The germline gives CDR1 MGHRA, CDR2 YSYEKL. The CDR3 length is 19 residues. The CDR3 loop is CASSANRDRGSSGANVLTF. In DNA, the CDR3 is TGCGCCAGCAGCGCAAATCGGGACAGGGGATCATCTGGGGCCAACGTCCTGACTTTC.

The chain uses TRBV5-6 and TRBJ2-1; possibly TRBD1 for D (5 bases). CDR3 length: 15 residues. Trimming stripped 0 bases from V and 4 bases from J, with 11 bases between. Germline CDR1 is SGHDT and CDR2 is YYEEEE. CDR3 in amino acids: CASSLAGMGYNEQFF. The CDR3 DNA follows: TGTGCCAGCAGCTTGGCAGGGATGGGATACAATGAGCAGTTCTTC.

Written as DNA, the CDR3 is TGTGCCAGCAGTTTAGGGCAGCCCCAGCATTTT. It is translated as CASSLGQPQHF. The rearrangement links TRBV28 to TRBJ1-5; no firm D call. CDR1 is MDHEN and CDR2 is SYDVKM in the germline V gene. The length of the CDR3 is 11 residues. The ends were cut back, 2 bases at V and 7 bases at J, with 3 bases in the middle. The full variable domain, rest sourced from reference TRBV28 and TRBJ1-5, is DVKVTQSSRYLVKRTGEKVFLECVQDMDHENMFWYRQDPGLGLRLIYFSYDVKMKEKGDIPEGYSVSREKKERFSLILESASTNQTSMYLCASSLGQPQHFGDGTRLSIL.

The V gene is TRBV29-1, the J gene TRBJ2-7; TRBD2 agrees at 14 bases. The germline V gene has CDR1 SQVTM and CDR2 ANQGSEA. V lost 4 bases, J lost 5 bases, and 7 bases stayed unmatched. The CDR3 length is 15 residues. For the CDR3, the DNA is TGCAGCGTTGTAGGGACTAGCGGGAGTTTCCACGAGCAGTACTTC. Translation gives CSVVGTSGSFHEQYF.

The chain couples TRBV25-1 to TRBJ2-5; no reliable D call. CDR1 is MGHDK, CDR2 SYGVNS, per germline. The CDR3 spans 17 residues. Deletions cut 4 bases from V and 5 bases from J, with 23 bases between. Written as DNA, the CDR3 is TGTGCCAGCAGTGTATACCGCGCCTGGAATTTCGGGGAGACCCAGTACTTC. Residues: CASSVYRAWNFGETQYF.

This sequence joins TRBV6-4 and TRBJ2-1; D may be TRBD1 (5 bases). There are 17 residues in the CDR3. CDR1 is MRHNA, CDR2 SNTAGT, per germline. V lost 3 bases to trimming and J lost 5 bases, with 20 bases between them. The CDR3 loop reads CASSDQFGARNDNEQFF. In nucleotides, the CDR3 is TGTGCCAGCAGTGATCAATTTGGGGCCCGGAACGACAATGAGCAGTTCTTC.

This chain links TRBV5-1 with TRBJ2-1; 11 bases align to TRBD2. After removal of 0 bases from V and 7 bases from J, the junction contained 6 bases not matched to a gene. This CDR3 is built from 16 residues. CDR1 and CDR2 (germline): SGHRS, YFSETQ. The CDR3 DNA reads TGCGCCAGCAGCTTGGGAGGGACTAGCGGTCGGAATGAGCAGTTCTTC. It translates to CASSLGGTSGRNEQFF.

Here the CDR3 DNA reads TGCGCCAGCCTTGGGACTGACGTTGGCCCCAACGTCCTGACTTTC. It translates to CASLGTDVGPNVLTF. This rearrangement joins TRBV4-1 to TRBJ2-6; D may be TRBD2 (6 bases). From germline, CDR1 is MGHRA and CDR2 YSYEKL. The CDR3 totals 15 residues. The ends were cut back, 8 bases at V and 8 bases at J, with 19 bases in the middle.

The chain carries TRBV5-1 and TRBJ2-7, with 7 bases lining up with TRBD1. The J segment lost 3 bases and the V segment lost 2 bases, leaving 5 bases of the junction unmatched. Per the germline V gene, CDR1 is SGHRS and CDR2 is YFSETQ. The CDR3 totals 14 residues. The CDR3 DNA follows: TGCGCCAGCAGCTTTGGGCAGGGGGTCTACGAGCAGTACTTC. This gives the protein CASSFGQGVYEQYF.